This TCR beta chain emerged from a study of control samples from healthy donors and cancer patients. Generated by immunoSEQ multiplex PCR, the TCRdb table keeps only in-frame clones and is missing some. The sample has some 140,000 clones; about nine tenths are singletons. Trimming shortened V by 0 bases and J by 0 bases, and 6 bases separated the two germline ends. Germline lookup yields CDR1 SNHLY and CDR2 FYNNEI. The CDR3 is 16 amino acids. Sequenced sample: PBMCs. This TCR was sampled from a man between 45 and 60 years old with head and neck cancer. The chain is built from TRBV2 and TRBJ2-6; TRBD1 or TRBD2 may be the D gene (5 bases each). The DNA for the CDR3 is TGTGCCAGCAGTGAAGCGGGACCCTCTGGGGCCAACGTCCTGACTTTC. Translated: CASSEAGPSGANVLTF.